This TCR beta chain was sequenced in a study of T-cell memory formation after mild COVID-19 (TCRdb year 2021). For the wider study: TCR sequence clusters from the two donors were found to be largely donor specific. In a couple of donors, T-cell clones that expanded and contracted after mild COVID-19 were tracked by sequencing TCRalpha and TCRbeta repertoires over time. The cohort was made up of two young adult volunteers, one female and one male, who were previously healthy. General findings and caveats noted by the study authors: Balanced CD4/CD8 phenotypes were observed for clones contracting from day 15 to 85, whereas a bias towards CD4+ was observed for a second wave of clones expanding from day 15 to 37. Some responding clones were detected in pre-infection memory, suggesting pre-existing cross-reactive memory T cells joined the SARS-CoV-2 response. SARS-CoV-2 specificity was not confirmed for the second-wave clones peaking on day 37. The study included only a couple of mild cases, and larger cohorts that include severe cases with pre-infection samples were judged to be necessary. Contracting CD4+ clones appeared mostly in the CM and EM memory subsets, whereas CD8+ clones were enriched in EMRA.

Measured from the cysteine to the phenylalanine, the CDR3 is 11 residues long. Just the 33-base CDR3 DNA is kept, in frame starting at base 1. V is shortened by 1 base, J by 7 bases, and the region joining them spans 6 bases. Sequences SGHRS (CDR1) and YFSETQ (CDR2) are obtained from the germline V gene. TCRdb names Illumina NovaSeq 6000 as the instrument used. cDNA libraries for TCRalpha and TCRbeta were prepared by 5'RACE using constant-segment primers, with sample barcodes and unique molecular identifiers added. Trizol reagent was used to extract RNA from every sample. Amplification of the libraries took two PCR steps, and the second step added a second sample barcode plus Illumina TruSeq adapters. Libraries were sequenced on an Illumina NovaSeq with 2 x 150 bp paired-end reads. The study's own analysis went as follows. Reads were demultiplexed and collapsed into UMI-guided consensus sequences with migec v1.2.7. Using mixcr v2.1.11, UMI consensuses were aligned to TRA and TRB V and J templates and then assembled into clonotypes. A clonotype was counted as expanded or contracted only when both edgeR and NoisET called the clonotype significant, with the noise models trained on biological replicates. edgeR calls used a false discovery rate-adjusted p below 0.01 and a log2 fold-change threshold of 1. As an exploratory analysis of dynamics, PCA with hierarchical clustering was applied to max-normalized trajectories of the 1000 most abundant clonotypes. Separately sequenced CD4+ and CD8+ repertoires were used to assign a CD4 or CD8 phenotype to each responding clone. TCRdb redid the processing of the public reads, applying fastp at Q25 and MiXCR, and retained in-frame beta chains. Each CDR3 protein appears once, grouped with its most common genes and DNA. The authors' filters were not applied to this entry. The sample table contains about 430,000 distinct CDR3 sequences; only one count was recorded for approximately 25% of them. The ten biggest clones cover 7.5% to 10% of the sample.

This clonotype was detected only once. Its specific antigen is unknown. Per-base qualities were not stored, and no clone one base away is much larger. PBMCs were isolated by Ficoll-Paque density gradient centrifugation. The sequence is built from TRBV5-1 and TRBJ2-7; no D gene can be assigned with confidence. The sample was PBMCs or a T cell subset sorted from them (not recorded which). The sequence was obtained from an adult woman who had mild COVID-19 (a few samples of this study predate the infection). The sample titles of this study are shuffled in the database, so cell type and time point are left out; the donor was told from shared clones. The nucleotide sequence is given as TGCGCCAGCAGCTTGCAAGAGGAGCAGTACTTC. The translation is CASSLQEEQYF. Full variable domain (CDR3 extended with the reference TRBV5-1 and TRBJ2-7 proteins): KAGVTQTPRYLIKTRGQQVTLSCSPISGHRSVSWYQQTPGQGLQFLFEYFSETQRNKGNFPGRFSGRQFSNSRSEMNVSTLELGDSALYLCASSLQEEQYFGPGTRLTVT.